Following are 13 T cell receptor beta chains from one sample sequenced in a study of beta chain features in type 1 diabetes. Of the isolated RNA, all was reverse transcribed, and so the sequenced material was expressed TCRB transcripts. Method: immunoSEQ multiplex PCR; TCRdb's copy keeps in-frame clones and lacks some. The data contain 200,000 to 250,000 clones, less than 15% of them singletons. Specimen: naive CD4+ T cells from blood. These receptors all come from a woman aged 40 to 55 in good health.

This clone has just a few counts. The gene calls are TRBV5-1 and TRBJ1-5; 8 bases agree with TRBD1. Germline V gene data show CDR1 as SGHRS and CDR2 as YFSETQ. CDR3 length: 14 amino acids. The J segment lost 4 bases and the V segment lost 3 bases, leaving 3 bases of the junction unmatched. CDR3 in amino acids: CASSSGGGNQPQHF. The CDR3 nucleotides are TGCGCCAGCAGCTCAGGGGGCGGTAATCAGCCCCAGCATTTT.

The rearrangement joins TRBV9 to TRBJ2-5, with 11 bases lining up with TRBD2. The germline V gene encodes CDR1 SGDLS and CDR2 YYNGEE. This CDR3 is 15 amino acids long. The J segment lost 4 bases and the V segment lost 4 bases, leaving 6 bases of the junction unmatched. CDR3 DNA sequence: TGTGCCAGCAGCCTACTAGCGGGGGAGTCAGAGACCCAGTACTTC. This sequence encodes CASSLLAGESETQYF.

Turning to this clone: The same CDR3 is also encoded by other DNA sequences in this sample. The rearrangement links TRBV5-1 to TRBJ2-7; TRBD1 matches 11 bases. Germline trimming cut 2 bases from V and 6 bases from J; bases unmatched to any gene: 1. The CDR3 extends over 13 amino acids. CDR1 is SGHRS, CDR2 YFSETQ, per germline. The CDR3 sequence: CASSFGTGGEQYF. In nucleotides, the CDR3 is TGCGCCAGCAGCTTCGGGACAGGGGGCGAGCAGTACTTC.

This clone has only a few counts. J is TRBJ1-5 and V is TRBV7-9; no clear D gene. The CDR3 is made up of 13 amino acids. V lost 4 bases, J lost 4 bases, and 8 bases lay in between. From germline, CDR1 is SEHNR and CDR2 FQNEAQ (reference sequence). The CDR3 here is CASSSTVNQPQHF. Written as DNA, the CDR3 is TGTGCCAGCAGCTCCACGGTGAATCAGCCCCAGCATTTT.

The chain combines TRBV5-1 with TRBJ1-1; TRBD1 aligns across 7 bases. The CDR3 is made up of 14 amino acids. The germline V gene has CDR1 SGHRS and CDR2 YFSETQ. With 6 bases clipped from V and 0 bases from J, the junction kept 5 bases outside the gene matches. Here the CDR3 DNA reads TGCGCCAGCAAAACAGGGGTGGTGAACACTGAAGCTTTCTTT. This encodes CASKTGVVNTEAFF.

This clone showed up just a few times. A read error may produce the germline difference seen at one junction end. This chain links TRBV6-5 with TRBJ2-5, with a weak D call TRBD1 (5 bases). Germline-derived CDR1 and CDR2 are MNHEY and SVGAGI. The CDR3 runs 14 residues. CDR3 DNA: TGTGCCATCAGTGAGTGGGGCAACCAAGAGACCCAGTACTTC. It is translated as CAISEWGNQETQYF.

The chain has TRBV5-1 and TRBJ1-2; D possibly corresponds to TRBD1 (5 bases). The CDR3 sequence is 15 residues long. Trimming cost V 4 bases and J 8 bases, with 21 bases left between them. CDR1 and CDR2 (germline): SGHRS, YFSETQ. The chain's CDR3 is CASSLGGDGDDGYTF. In nucleotides, the CDR3 is TGCGCCAGCAGCCTAGGAGGGGACGGCGACGACGGCTACACCTTC.

The gene calls are TRBV19 and TRBJ2-6; 12 positions agree with TRBD2. Looked up from germline, CDR1 is LNHDA and CDR2 is SQIVND (reference sequence). This CDR3 is built from 17 residues. V lost 6 bases, J lost 0 bases, and 3 bases stayed unmatched. The CDR3 sequence is CASRLTSGSSGANVLTF. The CDR3 DNA is TGTGCCAGTAGGCTGACTAGCGGGAGCTCTGGGGCCAACGTCCTGACTTTC.

This clone has a handful of counts. The J gene is TRBJ2-1, the V gene TRBV2; 7 bases map to TRBD2. V trimming: 3 bases; J trimming: 10 bases; junction bases outside the gene matches: 9. Germline-derived CDR1 and CDR2 are SNHLY and FYNNEI. The CDR3 is 14 residues long. As DNA, the CDR3 is TGTGCCAGCAGTGAGGCGGGGCGGGGGACGGAGCAGTTCTTC. It specifies CASSEAGRGTEQFF. The full variable domain, completed using reference TRBV2 and TRBJ2-1, is EPEVTQTPSHQVTQMGQEVILRCVPISNHLYFYWYRQILGQKVEFLVSFYNNEISEKSEIFDDQFSVERPDGSNFTLKIRSTKLEDSAMYFCASSEAGRGTEQFFGPGTRLTVL.

The chain joins TRBV6-1 to TRBJ1-2, with D maybe TRBD1 (5 bases). Germline CDR1 is MNHNS and CDR2 is SASEGT. The CDR3 covers 12 residues. With 6 bases removed from V and 5 bases from J, the gap between germline ends came to 10 bases. For the CDR3, the DNA is TGTGCCAGCAGCTCAGGGATGTATGGCTACACCTTC. It translates to CASSSGMYGYTF.

This rearrangement joins TRBV9 to TRBJ1-5, with D unclear. Germline V gives CDR1 SGDLS, CDR2 YYNGEE. Trimming took off 0 bases at V and 3 bases at J, with 10 bases between the two ends. The CDR3 extends over 15 amino acids. CDR3 sequence: CASSVDPGNNQPQHF. CDR3 in DNA: TGTGCCAGCAGCGTAGATCCAGGAAACAATCAGCCCCAGCATTTT.

In its sample, this clone was seen a few times. CDR3 sequence (DNA): TGCGCCAGCAGTTACCGGGACAGGGGGCCGCAAGAGACCCAGTACTTC. Its translation: CASSYRDRGPQETQYF. The chain couples TRBV5-1 to TRBJ2-5, with 12 bases fitting TRBD1. The CDR3 extends over 16 amino acids. V gave up 5 bases and J gave up 2 bases; unmatched junction bases: 7. Germline V gene sequence: CDR1 SGHRS, CDR2 YFSETQ.

This clone was observed many times. This chain links TRBV14 with TRBJ1-2; D remains ambiguous. In germline, CDR1 is SGHDN, CDR2 FVKESK. Between the trimmed V and J ends, which lost 2 bases and 8 bases, there was a span of 12 bases. The CDR3 runs 13 residues. CDR3 bases: TGTGCCAGCAGCCAATCTGGGCGATTCGGCTACACCTTC. Translating it yields CASSQSGRFGYTF.